Given below is one T cell receptor (beta chain) in context. Method: immunoSEQ multiplex PCR; TCRdb's copy keeps in-frame clones and lacks some. This sample has approximately 250,000 clones, with just under 85% found just once. The data are from a study of blood T cell repertoires in COVID-19. Trimming removed 5 bases from V and 1 base from J; junction bases left unmatched: 5. Germline V CDR1 and CDR2: MNHEY, SVGAGI. This CDR3 has 15 residues. This sequence originates from a man aged 45-65 years with acute or convalescent COVID-19. Sequenced material: peripheral blood. V gene TRBV6-5 combines with J gene TRBJ1-5, with 7 nucleotides matching TRBD1. The CDR3 DNA reads TGTGCCAGCAGTAACAGGGGTAGGAGCAATCAGCCCCAGCATTTT. Its protein product is CASSNRGRSNQPQHF.